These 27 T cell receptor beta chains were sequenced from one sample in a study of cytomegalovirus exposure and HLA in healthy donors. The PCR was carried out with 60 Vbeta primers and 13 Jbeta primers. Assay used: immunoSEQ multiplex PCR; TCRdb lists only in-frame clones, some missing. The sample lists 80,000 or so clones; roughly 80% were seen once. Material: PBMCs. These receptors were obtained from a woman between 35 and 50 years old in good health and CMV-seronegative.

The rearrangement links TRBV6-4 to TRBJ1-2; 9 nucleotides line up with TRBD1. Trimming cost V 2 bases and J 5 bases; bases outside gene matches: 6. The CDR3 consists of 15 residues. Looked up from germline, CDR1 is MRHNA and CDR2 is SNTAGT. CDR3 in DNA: TGTGCCAGCAGTGACGATGGGACAGGGATTTATGGCTACACCTTC. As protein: CASSDDGTGIYGYTF.

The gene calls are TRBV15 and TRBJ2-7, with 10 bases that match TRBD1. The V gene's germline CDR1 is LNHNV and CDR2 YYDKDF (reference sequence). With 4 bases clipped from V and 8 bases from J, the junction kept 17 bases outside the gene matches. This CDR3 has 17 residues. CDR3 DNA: TGTGCCACCAGCAAAGATCTGGGGGGACAGGGGAAGTTAAAGCAGTACTTC. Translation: CATSKDLGGQGKLKQYF.

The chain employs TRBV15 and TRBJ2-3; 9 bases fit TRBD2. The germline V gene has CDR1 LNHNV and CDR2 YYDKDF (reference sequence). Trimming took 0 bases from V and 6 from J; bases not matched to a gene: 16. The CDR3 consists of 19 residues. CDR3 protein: CATSREASGVTSFVDTQYF. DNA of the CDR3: TGTGCCACCAGCAGAGAGGCTAGCGGGGTCACCTCGTTTGTGGATACGCAGTATTTT.

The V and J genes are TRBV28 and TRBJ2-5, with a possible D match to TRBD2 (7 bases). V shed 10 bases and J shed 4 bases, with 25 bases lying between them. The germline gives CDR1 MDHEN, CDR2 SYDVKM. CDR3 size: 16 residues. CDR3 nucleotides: TGTGCCACCCAAGCCCGTGGCGGGAGAGGGGGAGAGACCCAGTACTTC. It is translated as CATQARGGRGGETQYF. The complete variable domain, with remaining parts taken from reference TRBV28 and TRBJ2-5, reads DVKVTQSSRYLVKRTGEKVFLECVQDMDHENMFWYRQDPGLGLRLIYFSYDVKMKEKGDIPEGYSVSREKKERFSLILESASTNQTSMYLCATQARGGRGGETQYFGPGTRLLVL.

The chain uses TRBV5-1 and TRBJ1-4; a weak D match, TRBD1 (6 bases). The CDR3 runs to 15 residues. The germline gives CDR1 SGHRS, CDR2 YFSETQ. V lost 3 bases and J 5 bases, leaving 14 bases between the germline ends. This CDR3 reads CASSSAQGRNEKLFF. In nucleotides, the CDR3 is TGCGCCAGCAGCTCGGCCCAGGGGAGAAATGAAAAACTGTTTTTT. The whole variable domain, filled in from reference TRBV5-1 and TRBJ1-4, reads KAGVTQTPRYLIKTRGQQVTLSCSPISGHRSVSWYQQTPGQGLQFLFEYFSETQRNKGNFPGRFSGRQFSNSRSEMNVSTLELGDSALYLCASSSAQGRNEKLFFGSGTQLSVL.

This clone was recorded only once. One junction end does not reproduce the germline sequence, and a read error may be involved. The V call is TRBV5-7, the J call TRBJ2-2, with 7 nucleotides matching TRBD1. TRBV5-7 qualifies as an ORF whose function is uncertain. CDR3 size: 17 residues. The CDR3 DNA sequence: TGTGCCAGCAGGTACGCCGGGACAGTAAAAATCCACCGGGGAGCTGTTTTT. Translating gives CASRYAGTVKIHRGAVF.

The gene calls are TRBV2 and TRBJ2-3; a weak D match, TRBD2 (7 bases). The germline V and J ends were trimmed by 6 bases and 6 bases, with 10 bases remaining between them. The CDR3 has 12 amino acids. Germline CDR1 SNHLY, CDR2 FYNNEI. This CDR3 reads CASRTGGDTQYF. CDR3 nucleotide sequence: TGTGCCAGCAGGACGGGGGGCGATACGCAGTATTTT.

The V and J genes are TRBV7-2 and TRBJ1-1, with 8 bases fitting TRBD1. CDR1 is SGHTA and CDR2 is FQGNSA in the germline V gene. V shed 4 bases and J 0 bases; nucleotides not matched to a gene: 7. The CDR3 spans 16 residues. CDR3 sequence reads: CASSSVSTGVNTEAFF. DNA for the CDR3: TGTGCCAGCAGCTCCGTTTCGACAGGGGTGAACACTGAAGCTTTCTTT.

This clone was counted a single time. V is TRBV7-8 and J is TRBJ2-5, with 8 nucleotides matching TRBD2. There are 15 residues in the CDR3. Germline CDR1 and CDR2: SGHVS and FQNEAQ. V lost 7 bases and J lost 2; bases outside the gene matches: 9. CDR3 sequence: CASTRRAGEQETQYF. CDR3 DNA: TGTGCCAGCACCCGGCGAGCGGGAGAACAAGAGACCCAGTACTTC.

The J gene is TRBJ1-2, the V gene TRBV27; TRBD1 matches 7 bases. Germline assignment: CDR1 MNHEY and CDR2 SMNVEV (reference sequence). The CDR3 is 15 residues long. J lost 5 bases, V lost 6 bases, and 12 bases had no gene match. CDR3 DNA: TGTGCCAGCAGCGTCGCTGGGACAGTAGGATATGGCTACACCTTC. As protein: CASSVAGTVGYGYTF.

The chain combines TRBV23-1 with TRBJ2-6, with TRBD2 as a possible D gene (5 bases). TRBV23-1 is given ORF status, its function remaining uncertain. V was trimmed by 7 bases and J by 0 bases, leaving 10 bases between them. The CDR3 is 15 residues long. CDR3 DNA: TGCGCCAGCATATACGGGGTCTCTGGGGCCAACGTCCTGACTTTC. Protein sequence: CASIYGVSGANVLTF.

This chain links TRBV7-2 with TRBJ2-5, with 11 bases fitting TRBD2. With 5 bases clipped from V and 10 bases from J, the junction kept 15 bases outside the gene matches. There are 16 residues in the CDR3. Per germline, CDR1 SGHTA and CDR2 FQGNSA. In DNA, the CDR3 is TGTGCCAGCAGCGGGGCCTGGACTAGCGGGCGGGGGAGCCAGTACTTC. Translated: CASSGAWTSGRGSQYF. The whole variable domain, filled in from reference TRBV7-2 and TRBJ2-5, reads GAGVSQSPSNKVTEKGKDVELRCDPISGHTALYWYRQSLGQGLEFLIYFQGNSAPDKSGLPSDRFSAERTGGSVSTLTIQRTQQEDSAVYLCASSGAWTSGRGSQYFGPGTRLLVL.

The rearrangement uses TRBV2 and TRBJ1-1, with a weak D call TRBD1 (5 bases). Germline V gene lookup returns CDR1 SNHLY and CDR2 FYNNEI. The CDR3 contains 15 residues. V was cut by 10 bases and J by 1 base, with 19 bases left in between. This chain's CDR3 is CAKDSRINGNTEAFF. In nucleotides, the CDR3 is TGTGCCAAAGACAGCCGGATCAATGGGAACACTGAAGCTTTCTTT.

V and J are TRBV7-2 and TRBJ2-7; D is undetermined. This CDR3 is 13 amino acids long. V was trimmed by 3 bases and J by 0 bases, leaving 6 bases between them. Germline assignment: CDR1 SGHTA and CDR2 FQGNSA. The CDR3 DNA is TGTGCCAGCAGCTTCGGGTTCTCCTACGAGCAGTACTTC. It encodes CASSFGFSYEQYF.

CDR3 residues: CASSQDATSGSAGTGELFF. The CDR3 DNA reads TGTGCCAGCAGCCAAGATGCAACTAGCGGGAGCGCGGGCACCGGGGAGCTGTTTTTT. The chain joins TRBV14 to TRBJ2-2; 11 bases align to TRBD2. Unmatched junction bases numbered 10, after V lost 0 bases and J lost 4 bases. The CDR3 length is 19 residues. Germline V gene data show CDR1 as SGHDN and CDR2 as FVKESK.

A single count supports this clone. CDR3 in DNA: TGTGCCAGCAGCGGGGTAGGAGGGTTCTACGAGCAGTACTTC. Translating gives CASSGVGGFYEQYF. This chain links TRBV9 with TRBJ2-7; possibly TRBD2 for D (6 bases). CDR3 length equals 14 residues. Germline V gives CDR1 SGDLS, CDR2 YYNGEE. Deletions cut 3 bases from V and 3 bases from J, with 13 bases between.

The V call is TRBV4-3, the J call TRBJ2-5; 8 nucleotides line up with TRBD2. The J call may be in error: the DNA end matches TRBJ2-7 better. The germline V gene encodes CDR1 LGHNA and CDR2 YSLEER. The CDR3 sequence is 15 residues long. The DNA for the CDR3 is TGCGCCAGCAGCCAATGGACTAGCACGATCTACGAGCAGTACTTC. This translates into CASSQWTSTIYEQYF.

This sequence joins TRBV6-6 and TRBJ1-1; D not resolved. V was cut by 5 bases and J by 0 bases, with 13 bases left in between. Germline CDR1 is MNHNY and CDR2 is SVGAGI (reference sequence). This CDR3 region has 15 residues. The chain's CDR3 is CASSPHVGVNTEAFF. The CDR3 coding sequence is TGTGCCAGCAGTCCCCACGTCGGGGTGAACACTGAAGCTTTCTTT.

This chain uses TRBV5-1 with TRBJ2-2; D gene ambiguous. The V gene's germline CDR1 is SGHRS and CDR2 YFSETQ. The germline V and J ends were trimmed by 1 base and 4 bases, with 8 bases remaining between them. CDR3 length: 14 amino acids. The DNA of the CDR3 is TGCGCCAGCAGCTTGTCCCCTCTCACCGGGGAGCTGTTTTTT. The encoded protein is CASSLSPLTGELFF.

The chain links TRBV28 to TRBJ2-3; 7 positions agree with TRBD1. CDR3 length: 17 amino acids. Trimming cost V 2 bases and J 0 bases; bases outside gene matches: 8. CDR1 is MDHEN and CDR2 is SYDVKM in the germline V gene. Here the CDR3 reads CASSLPVRTGSTDTQYF. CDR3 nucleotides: TGTGCCAGCAGTTTACCCGTCAGGACAGGCAGCACAGATACGCAGTATTTT.

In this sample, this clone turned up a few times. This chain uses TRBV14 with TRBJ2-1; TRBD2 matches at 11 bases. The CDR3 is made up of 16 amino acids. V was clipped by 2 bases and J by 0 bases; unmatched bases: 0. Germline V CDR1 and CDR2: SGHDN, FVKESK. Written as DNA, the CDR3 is TGTGCCAGCAGCCAACTAGCGGGAGGCTCCTACAATGAGCAGTTCTTC. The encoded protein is CASSQLAGGSYNEQFF.

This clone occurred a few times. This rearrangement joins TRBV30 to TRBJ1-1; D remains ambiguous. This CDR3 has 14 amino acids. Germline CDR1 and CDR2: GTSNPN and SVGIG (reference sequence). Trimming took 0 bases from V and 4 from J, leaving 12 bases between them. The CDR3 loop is CAWSVLLEFTEAFF. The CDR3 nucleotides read TGTGCCTGGAGTGTACTACTGGAATTCACTGAAGCTTTCTTT.

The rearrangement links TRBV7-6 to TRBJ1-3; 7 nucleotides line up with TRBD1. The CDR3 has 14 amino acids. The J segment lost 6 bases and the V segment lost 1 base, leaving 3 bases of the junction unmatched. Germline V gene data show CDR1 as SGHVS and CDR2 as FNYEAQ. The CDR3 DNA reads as TGTGCCAGCAGCTTAGAAGGGGGCTCAAACACCATATATTTT. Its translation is CASSLEGGSNTIYF.

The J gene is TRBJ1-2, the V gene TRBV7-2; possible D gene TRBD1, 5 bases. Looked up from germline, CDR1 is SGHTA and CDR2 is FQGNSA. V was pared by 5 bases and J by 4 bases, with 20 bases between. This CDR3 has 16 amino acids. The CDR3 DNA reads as TGTGCCAGCAGCCACGGACGGGGGTGGTATGGCTATGGCTACACCTTC. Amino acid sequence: CASSHGRGWYGYGYTF.

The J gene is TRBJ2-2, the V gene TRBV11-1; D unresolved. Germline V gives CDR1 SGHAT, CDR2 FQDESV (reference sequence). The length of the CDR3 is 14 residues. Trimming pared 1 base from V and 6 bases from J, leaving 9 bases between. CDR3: CASSLESLSGELFF. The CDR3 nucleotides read TGTGCCAGCAGCTTAGAATCCCTCTCCGGGGAGCTGTTTTTT.

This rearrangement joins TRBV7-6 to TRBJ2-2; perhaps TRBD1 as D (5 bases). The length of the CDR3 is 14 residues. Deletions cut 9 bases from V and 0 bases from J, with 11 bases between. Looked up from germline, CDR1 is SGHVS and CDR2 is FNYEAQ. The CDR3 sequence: CASMTATNTGELFF. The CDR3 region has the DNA TGTGCCAGTATGACAGCCACGAACACCGGGGAGCTGTTTTTT.

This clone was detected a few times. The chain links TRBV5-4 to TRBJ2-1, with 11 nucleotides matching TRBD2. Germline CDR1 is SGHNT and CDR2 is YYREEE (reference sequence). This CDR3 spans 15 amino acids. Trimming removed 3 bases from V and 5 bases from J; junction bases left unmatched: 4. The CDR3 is CASSSGLAADNEQFF. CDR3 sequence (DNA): TGTGCCAGCAGCTCGGGACTAGCGGCCGACAATGAGCAGTTCTTC.